This record looks at one T cell receptor beta chain sequence and its context. The antigen is not known. These data belong to a study of shared clonotypes between healthy human individuals. Broader study findings: Since donors were few, the genetic and exposure-history diversity represented was limited.

Ten immunoSEQ deep assay plates held the unsorted PBMC DNA. The table came from immunoSEQ multiplex PCR; TCRdb's copy has only in-frame clones and leaves some out. The sample includes hundreds of thousands of clones, 76% of them seen just once. This clonotype was sampled from a woman aged 40 to 50 in good health. Some clones in this sample may be carry-over from other donors' samples. The sample was PBMCs.

CDR3 sequence: CASSEYNSYEQYF. DNA for the CDR3: TGTGCCAGCAGTGAATACAACTCCTACGAGCAGTACTTC. This chain uses TRBV2 with TRBJ2-7, with D unclear. Germline V lookup: CDR1 SNHLY, CDR2 FYNNEI. The CDR3 consists of 13 residues. The ends were cut back, 2 bases at V and 0 bases at J, with 5 bases in the middle.